Listed below are T cell receptor beta chains from one sample, sequenced in a study of PD-1 blockade in classical Hodgkin lymphoma. Libraries were prepared by immunoSEQ multiplex PCR; TCRdb keeps only in-frame clonotypes and omits some of them. The repertoire includes over 60,000 clones, 71% of them detected once, and roughly 9% sits in the top ten. This material consisted of peripheral blood mononuclear cells (PBMCs), taken before the second cycle of nivolumab. All receptors derive from a human donor with classical Hodgkin lymphoma. Both conserved end residues are part of each CDR3. D genes are given only for firm matches. Size tells how often a clone was seen (once, few, many) or the class of an expanded clone, and some rows leave it out.

D gene	V gene	J gene	clone size	CDR3 DNA	CDR3 protein
TRBD2	TRBV30	TRBJ2-5	.	TGTGCCTGGAGTGTAGGACTAGCGGGAGAGACCCAGTACTTC	CAWSVGLAGETQYF
.	TRBV7-8	TRBJ1-5	.	TGTGCCAGCAGCTTAAGTCCGGGAACGGTGAATCAGCCCCAGCATTTT	CASSLSPGTVNQPQHF
TRBD1	TRBV4-1	TRBJ2-1	.	TGCGCCAGCAGCCCTTCACCAGGCAGCATTGGGACAGGGTCTAGCAATGAGCAGTTCTTC	CASSPSPGSIGTGSSNEQFF
.	TRBV19	TRBJ1-2	few	TGTGCCAGTAACATTGGCGGGTCTCCTGTCCTGAGTGGCTACACCTTC	CASNIGGSPVLSGYTF
.	TRBV7-2	TRBJ2-3	.	TGTGCCAGCAGCCTCGAATCTAGCACAGATACGCAGTATTTT	CASSLESSTDTQYF
.	TRBV9	TRBJ2-5	.	TGTGCCAGCAGTGTCGGGCCTAGTACGGAGACCCAGTACTTC	CASSVGPSTETQYF
TRBD2	TRBV9	TRBJ2-1	.	TGTGCCAGCAGCCCCAGACGAGCCGGGACTAGCGGTTACAATGAGCAGTTCTTC	CASSPRRAGTSGYNEQFF
.	TRBV5-6	TRBJ2-6	.	TGTGCCAGCAAAGACAGGCTAGGCGCTGGGGCCAACGTCCTGACTTTC	CASKDRLGAGANVLTF
TRBD1	TRBV5-1	TRBJ1-6	few	TGCGCCAGCAGCTCAACAGGGGGGAATTCACCCCTCCACTTT	CASSSTGGNSPLHF
TRBD2	TRBV5-8	TRBJ2-1	.	TGTGCCAGCAGCACCTCGGAGCTAGCGGGAGACAATGAGCAGTTCTTC	CASSTSELAGDNEQFF
.	TRBV21-1	TRBJ1-3	.	TGTGCCAGCAGCAAAGGGCCCGGGACAGGGAGAAACACCATATATTTT	CASSKGPGTGRNTIYF